The clone carrying this T cell receptor (beta chain) was picked up a small number of times. The antigen remains undetermined. The sample comes from a study of early T cells in non-severe SARS-CoV-2 infection. Study-wide background: With bulk RNA from unsorted whole blood as input, sequencing yielded unpaired chains. General observations from the study: A preference for anti-spike CD8 responses marked VDJdb matching, which missed private and CD4 specificities.

The germline V and J ends were trimmed by 4 bases and 4 bases, with 20 bases remaining between them. Germline V lookup: CDR1 SGHRS, CDR2 YFSETQ. There are 16 residues in the CDR3. The protocol attached unique molecular identifiers to individual cDNA molecules. TCRdb itself ran the 5' RACE reads through MiXCR, one entry per CDR3 protein. The data contain around 71,000 distinct CDR3 sequences, 10% of them singletons. This sequence was found in an adult who was a healthcare worker with PCR-confirmed SARS-CoV-2 infection or an uninfected control (not recorded which). The genes are TRBV5-1 and TRBJ2-5; perhaps D is TRBD1 or TRBD2 (5 bases each). Material: whole blood, obtained at baseline. CDR3 loop: CASSATGTPRPETQYF. The CDR3 nucleotides read TGCGCCAGCAGCGCAACCGGGACCCCGCGGCCAGAGACCCAGTACTTC.